One sample yielded the 24 T cell receptor beta chains listed below, sequenced in a study of blood T cells in healthy people across ages. The second PCR ran about 6 to 12 cycles with a sample-barcoded 5' primer and J-beta primers. Each CDR3 protein is one row after TCRdb ran MiXCR on the 5' RACE reads. The repertoire holds 450,000 to 700,000 distinct CDR3 sequences, approximately 30% seen once, with roughly 20% in the top ten. Sequencing was performed on blood. The receptor source for this set is a woman aged 70-85 years in good health.

The chain is built from TRBV4-1 and TRBJ2-4, with 8 positions matching TRBD1. This CDR3 has 14 residues. CDR1 and CDR2 from the germline V gene are MGHRA and YSYEKL. The J segment lost 8 bases and the V segment lost 1 base, leaving 4 bases of the junction unmatched. The DNA of the CDR3 is TGCGCCAGCAGCCAAGGGACAGGGAAGTACATTCAGTACTTC. Amino acid sequence: CASSQGTGKYIQYF.

The rearrangement uses TRBV9 and TRBJ2-5; TRBD2 aligns across 7 bases. The end of the DNA fits TRBJ2-1 better, so the J call may be wrong. Germline V lookup: CDR1 SGDLS, CDR2 YYNGEE. This CDR3 has 16 amino acids. CDR3 coding DNA: TGTGCCAGCAGCGCCCAAGGGCGGGGGAGATACAATGAGCAGTTCTTC. It translates to CASSAQGRGRYNEQFF.

The chain carries TRBV3-1 and TRBJ1-3; D remains unclear. V shed 0 bases and J shed 4 bases, with 13 bases lying between them. The CDR3 sequence is 16 residues long. Germline V gene lookup returns CDR1 LGHDT and CDR2 YNNKEL (reference sequence). The DNA for the CDR3 is TGTGCCAGCAGCCAAGACCCCGGCAGGACCGGAAACACCATATATTTT. Its protein product is CASSQDPGRTGNTIYF.

This clonotype was counted at least ten times. V usage is TRBV4-3 and J usage is TRBJ1-2; 7 bases are shared with TRBD1. Trimming removed 2 bases from V and 4 bases from J; junction bases left unmatched: 10. The V gene's germline CDR1 is LGHNA and CDR2 YSLEER. The CDR3 is made up of 16 amino acids. CDR3: CASSQHKLTGLYGYTF. DNA for the CDR3: TGCGCCAGCAGCCAACATAAATTGACAGGGCTCTATGGCTACACCTTC.

This clonotype showed up just a few times. V and J are TRBV20-1 and TRBJ1-1; TRBD1 agrees at 7 bases. Germline lookup yields CDR1 DFQATT and CDR2 SNEGSKA (reference sequence). V trimming: 6 bases; J trimming: 0 bases; junction bases outside the gene matches: 7. This CDR3 contains 14 residues. CDR3 protein: CSAAGTAMNTEAFF. CDR3 nucleotides: TGCAGTGCCGCCGGGACAGCCATGAACACTGAAGCTTTCTTT.

This clonotype has more than one count but fewer than ten. The V gene is TRBV15, the J gene TRBJ1-2; weak D call: TRBD1 (5 bases). CDR1 and CDR2 (germline): LNHNV, YYDKDF (reference sequence). The V end was cut by 1 base, the J end by 4 bases, with 7 bases between. The CDR3 covers 13 residues. DNA for the CDR3: TGTGCCACCAGCAGAGCAGGGATCTATGGCTACACCTTC. Its translation is CATSRAGIYGYTF.

The CDR3 DNA sequence: TGTGCCAGCAGCACGGGCCCCTTC. Translation: CASSTGPF. The chain has TRBV21-1 and TRBJ2-5; TRBD2, the D gene given by the table, was not confirmed from the DNA. TRBV21-1 is a pseudogene segment. CDR3 length equals 8 residues.

The V gene is TRBV12-3 or TRBV12-4, the J gene TRBJ1-1; 9 nucleotides agree with TRBD1. Trimming took 5 bases from V and 4 from J; bases not matched to a gene: 8. The CDR3 extends over 15 amino acids. The CDR3 here is CASSQQGAGSTEAFF. The CDR3 region has the DNA TGTGCCAGCAGTCAACAGGGGGCCGGATCCACTGAAGCTTTCTTT.

This clonotype was picked up a small number of times. V and J are TRBV12-3 or TRBV12-4 and TRBJ1-6; 7 bases are shared with TRBD1. The CDR3 extends over 12 amino acids. V lost 3 bases and J lost 13; bases outside the gene matches: 3. The CDR3 is CASSFDRAPLHF. The CDR3 bases are TGTGCCAGCAGTTTTGACAGGGCTCCCCTCCACTTT.

This clonotype was recorded once. The CDR3 sequence: CASSRQGGEKLFF. The CDR3 DNA reads TGCGCCAGCAGCCGACAGGGTGGTGAAAAACTGTTTTTT. The J gene is TRBJ1-4, the V gene TRBV4-3, with TRBD1 identical over 7 bases. This CDR3 contains 13 residues. CDR1 LGHNA and CDR2 YSLEER come from the germline V gene. The V segment lost 4 bases and the J segment 7 bases; nucleotides outside the gene matches: 3.

V is TRBV7-9 and J is TRBJ2-5, with 7 bases identical to TRBD2. Germline loops: CDR1 SEHNR, CDR2 FQNEAQ (reference sequence). V was clipped by 7 bases and J by 0 bases; unmatched bases: 14. The CDR3 consists of 17 residues. The CDR3 region is CASNHPRGVYDQETQYF. CDR3 coding DNA: TGTGCCAGCAACCATCCCCGGGGGGTGTATGACCAAGAGACCCAGTACTTC.

The chain couples TRBV6-6 to TRBJ1-6, with a tentative D call TRBD1 (5 bases). CDR1 MNHNY and CDR2 SVGAGI come from the germline V gene (reference sequence). CDR3 size: 15 residues. The V and J ends lost 6 bases and 7 bases respectively, with 16 bases between them. For the CDR3, the DNA is TGTGCCAGCAGAAATACCGGGACGGCGAATTCACCCCTCCACTTT. This codes for CASRNTGTANSPLHF.

This clonotype was detected a few times. V gene TRBV6-5 combines with J gene TRBJ1-2; weak D call: TRBD1 (6 bases). Germline assignment: CDR1 MNHEY and CDR2 SVGAGI. The germline V and J ends were trimmed by 0 bases and 4 bases, with 9 bases remaining between them. This CDR3 spans 14 amino acids. Here the CDR3 DNA reads TGTGCCAGCAGTTACTCCGGACAGATCTATGGCTACACCTTC. Translating gives CASSYSGQIYGYTF.

This chain links TRBV7-9 with TRBJ1-2; D is possibly TRBD1 (6 bases). The ends were cut back, 1 base at V and 8 bases at J, with 14 bases in the middle. Germline CDR1 reads SEHNR; CDR2 reads FQNEAQ (reference sequence). This CDR3 region has 14 residues. The CDR3 here is CASSLEGGGHGYTF. The DNA of the CDR3 is TGTGCCAGCAGCTTAGAGGGCGGGGGGCACGGCTACACCTTC.

This clonotype was seen a handful of times. The chain combines TRBV7-9 with TRBJ1-1, with 8 bases that match TRBD1. The V gene end was trimmed by 8 bases and the J gene end by 4 bases; junction bases not matched to a gene: 18. CDR3 length equals 17 residues. Germline CDR1 SEHNR, CDR2 FQNEAQ (reference sequence). The CDR3 protein is CASDPGGLDGGGTEAFF. The CDR3 DNA follows: TGTGCCAGCGATCCAGGGGGCTTAGATGGGGGTGGCACTGAAGCTTTCTTT.

The gene calls are TRBV4-2 and TRBJ2-3; tentatively, D is TRBD1 (6 bases). Trimming cost V 0 bases and J 11 bases, with 15 bases left between them. Germline lookup yields CDR1 LGHNA and CDR2 YNFKEQ. The CDR3 runs to 14 residues. CDR3 sequence reads: CASSQDLGSRGQYF. The DNA of the CDR3 is TGTGCCAGCAGCCAAGATCTAGGAAGCAGGGGGCAGTATTTT.

This clonotype was picked up a small number of times. The rearrangement uses TRBV11-3 and TRBJ1-2; no clear D. Germline V gene lookup returns CDR1 SGHNT and CDR2 YENEEA. CDR3 length equals 13 residues. V was clipped by 9 bases and J by 3 bases, with 14 bases between them. DNA of the CDR3: TGTGCCAGTAAGGACCGGAACGACTATGGCTACACCTTC. Protein sequence: CASKDRNDYGYTF.

In its sample, this clonotype was seen a few times. This chain links TRBV18 with TRBJ1-1; weak D call: TRBD1 (5 bases). V was cut by 6 bases and J by 5 bases, with 13 bases left in between. The CDR3 totals 13 residues. Germline values: CDR1 KGHSH, CDR2 LQKENI. For the CDR3, the DNA is TGTGCCAGCTCCCCGACAGCGAGGACTGAAGCTTTCTTT. It yields the protein CASSPTARTEAFF.

In this sample, this clonotype turned up a few times. The chain is built from TRBV24-1 and TRBJ2-5; weak D call: TRBD1 (5 bases). This CDR3 contains 13 residues. CDR1 KGHDR and CDR2 SFDVKD come from the germline V gene. Trimming left V 4 bases short and J 11 bases short, with 16 bases between. CDR3 loop: CATSDPVQGKQYF. CDR3 coding DNA: TGTGCCACCAGTGACCCGGTTCAGGGTAAGCAGTACTTC.

This clonotype was seen only a few times. V and J are TRBV5-1 and TRBJ1-1; D call uncertain. V was trimmed by 3 bases and J by 4 bases, leaving 10 bases between them. This CDR3 has 13 amino acids. CDR1 and CDR2 (germline): SGHRS, YFSETQ. CDR3 amino acids: CASSSTGLTEAFF. The CDR3 DNA is TGCGCCAGCAGCTCGACTGGGCTCACTGAAGCTTTCTTT.

The chain links TRBV18 to TRBJ1-6; weak D call: TRBD1 (5 bases). V shed 2 bases and J shed 1 base, with 12 bases lying between them. This CDR3 comprises 17 residues. Germline CDR1 and CDR2: KGHSH and LQKENI. DNA for the CDR3: TGTGCCAGCTCACCATATAGTGGGGGGTCCTATAATTCACCCCTCCACTTT. It translates to CASSPYSGGSYNSPLHF. Full variable domain (outside the CDR3, taken from reference TRBV18 and TRBJ1-6): NAGVMQNPRHLVRRRGQEARLRCSPMKGHSHVYWYRQLPEEGLKFMVYLQKENIIDESGMPKERFSAEFPKEGPSILRIQQVVRGDSAAYFCASSPYSGGSYNSPLHFGNGTRLTVT.

This clonotype was recorded a few times. The chain is built from TRBV20-1 and TRBJ2-5; D possibly corresponds to TRBD1 (6 bases). Trimming took off 4 bases at V and 13 bases at J, with 31 bases between the two ends. In germline, CDR1 is DFQATT, CDR2 SNEGSKA (reference sequence). This CDR3 contains 16 residues. CDR3 bases: TGCAGTGCTAAGGTCCCCGAGGGGGATCTCGGAGACGAGCGGTACTTC. This encodes CSAKVPEGDLGDERYF.

In its sample, this clonotype was seen a few times. The CDR3 protein is CASSQTSSTDTQYF. Written as DNA, the CDR3 is TGTGCCAGCAGTCAAACGAGTAGTACAGATACGCAGTATTTT. This rearrangement joins TRBV2 to TRBJ2-3; D not resolved. The CDR3 extends over 14 amino acids. The germline gives CDR1 SNHLY, CDR2 FYNNEI. Trimming stripped 5 bases from V and 3 bases from J, with 12 bases between.

The rearrangement links TRBV5-1 to TRBJ2-3; 7 bases fit TRBD2. V gave up 8 bases and J gave up 8 bases; unmatched junction bases: 11. The germline gives CDR1 SGHRS, CDR2 YFSETQ. The CDR3 is 13 residues long. The CDR3 is CARKRRGLTTQYF. The CDR3 region has the DNA TGCGCCAGGAAAAGGCGGGGGTTGACTACGCAGTATTTT. The full variable domain, with the rest looked up from reference TRBV5-1 and TRBJ2-3, is KAGVTQTPRYLIKTRGQQVTLSCSPISGHRSVSWYQQTPGQGLQFLFEYFSETQRNKGNFPGRFSGRQFSNSRSEMNVSTLELGDSALYLCARKRRGLTTQYFGPGTRLTVL.